This TCR beta chain was identified in a study of radiation and T cells in renal cell carcinoma. Specified time point: blood 2 weeks post-SBRT. Treatment here: 15 Gy SBRT to primary tumor, nephrectomy 4 weeks later. J lost 2 bases, V lost 2 bases, and 5 bases had no gene match. This CDR3 contains 15 residues. The germline V gene has CDR1 SGHTA and CDR2 FQGTGA. The protocol was immunoSEQ multiplex PCR, while the TCRdb copy is restricted to in-frame clones and leaves out a portion. The sample holds tens of thousands of clones, approximately 86% seen once. This sequence was found in a woman between 50 and 59 years old with renal cell carcinoma. V usage is TRBV7-3 and J usage is TRBJ2-7; 8 bases are shared with TRBD2. The sample here was blood, taken from a patient whose treatment included radiotherapy and nephrectomy. The CDR3 nucleotides read TGTGCCAGCAGCTTATCAGCGGGAGAAGCCTACGAGCAGTACTTC. It codes for CASSLSAGEAYEQYF.